This T cell receptor beta chain was obtained from a study of shared clonotypes between healthy human individuals. Study in general: Three plates each covered CD4 naive and memory; CD8 naive two, CD8 memory one. Study-wide results and caveats: In contrast to clonotypes shared by all four donors, non-shared clonotypes had lower generation probabilities. Among a handful of donors, about 5% of naive CD4 clonotypes were found in common. Generally, estimated richness proved larger in naive subsets than it did in memory subsets.

Looked up from germline, CDR1 is LGHNA and CDR2 is YSLEER. J was trimmed by 4 bases and V by 4 bases; bases with no gene match: 5. CDR3 length equals 14 residues. Measured with immunoSEQ multiplex PCR; TCRdb has only the in-frame clones, and not every one. The sample contains about 2.1 million clones, around 93% of which appear only once. In the naive CD8 group, cells lacked CD45RO and were positively selected for CCR7, so terminally differentiated effector memory CD45RA+ cells were left out. Comments on this clone: The antigen is undetermined.

The sequencing input was naive CD8+ T cells from PBMCs. This clonotype was obtained from a man younger than 35 in good health. Some clones in this sample may be carry-over from other donors' samples. The V gene is TRBV4-3, the J gene TRBJ2-7; 9 nucleotides line up with TRBD1. The CDR3 region is CASSPGTGLYEQYF. The CDR3, as DNA: TGCGCCAGCAGCCCCGGGACAGGGCTATACGAGCAGTACTTC.